The clone carrying this TCR beta chain was detected only a few times. The antigen is unknown. The source of the sample is a study of T-cell memory formation after mild COVID-19. Trimming stripped 1 base from V and 7 bases from J, with 9 bases between. Germline loops: CDR1 SGHRS, CDR2 YFSETQ. The CDR3 spans 14 residues. TCRdb re-called the 5' RACE reads with MiXCR, one entry per CDR3 protein. The table has 500,000 to 600,000 distinct CDR3 sequences, roughly 17% seen once. Findings of the study overall: CD4/CD8 balance characterized clones contracting day 15 to 85, and CD4+ skew characterized later expanders. Second-wave clones with a day 37 peak had unconfirmed SARS-CoV-2 specificity.

Material: PBMCs or a T cell subset sorted from them (not recorded which). This sequence originates from an adult woman who had mild COVID-19 (a few samples of this study predate the infection). Cell type and time point are not known. V is TRBV5-1 and J is TRBJ1-6; D is unresolved. The CDR3, as DNA: TGCGCCAGCAGCTTGTACAAAGAGAATTCACCCCTCCACTTT. Translated, it gives CASSLYKENSPLHF.